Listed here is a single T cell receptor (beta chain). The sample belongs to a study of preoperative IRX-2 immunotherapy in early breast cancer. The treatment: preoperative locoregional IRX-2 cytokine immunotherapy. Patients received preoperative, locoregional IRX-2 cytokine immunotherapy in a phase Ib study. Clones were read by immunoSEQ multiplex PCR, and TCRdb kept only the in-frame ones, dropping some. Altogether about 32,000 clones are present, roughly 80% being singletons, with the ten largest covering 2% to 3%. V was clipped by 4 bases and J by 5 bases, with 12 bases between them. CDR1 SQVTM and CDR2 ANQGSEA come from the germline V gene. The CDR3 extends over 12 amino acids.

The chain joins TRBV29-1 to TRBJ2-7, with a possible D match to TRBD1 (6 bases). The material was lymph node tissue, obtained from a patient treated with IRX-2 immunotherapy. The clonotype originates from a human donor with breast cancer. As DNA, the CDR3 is TGCAGCGTTGGAGCAGGGGATCACGAGCAGTACTTC. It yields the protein CSVGAGDHEQYF.